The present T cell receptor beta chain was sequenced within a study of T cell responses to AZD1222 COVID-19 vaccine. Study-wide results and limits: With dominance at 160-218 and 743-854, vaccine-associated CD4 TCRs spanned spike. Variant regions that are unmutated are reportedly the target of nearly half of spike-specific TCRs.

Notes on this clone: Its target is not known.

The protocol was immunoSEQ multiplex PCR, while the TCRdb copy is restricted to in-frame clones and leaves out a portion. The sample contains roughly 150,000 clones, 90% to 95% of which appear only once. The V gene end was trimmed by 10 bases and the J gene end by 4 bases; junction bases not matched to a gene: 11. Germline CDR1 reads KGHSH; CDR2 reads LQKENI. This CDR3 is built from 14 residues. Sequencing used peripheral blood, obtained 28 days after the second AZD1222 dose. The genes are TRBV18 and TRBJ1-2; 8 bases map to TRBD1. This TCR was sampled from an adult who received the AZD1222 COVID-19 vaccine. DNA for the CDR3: TGTGCCACCCGCCGGACAGGGCTATCCTATGGCTACACCTTC. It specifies CATRRTGLSYGYTF.